One and the same sample provided the 13 T cell receptor beta chains below, sequenced in a study of naive and memory T cell subsets. An equimolar mix of two oligonucleotides served as the beta constant-region primer for TRBC1 and TRBC2. TCRdb re-called the UMI-ligation and nested PCR reads with MiXCR, one entry per CDR3 protein. The repertoire holds some 87,000 distinct CDR3 sequences, with 7% as singletons. Sequencing was carried out using central memory CD4+ T cells from blood. All receptors come from a human donor in good health.

Ten or more counts support this clonotype. This rearrangement joins TRBV7-2 to TRBJ1-1; TRBD1 is a possible D gene (5 bases). The CDR3 runs 16 residues. From germline, CDR1 is SGHTA and CDR2 FQGNSA. Trimming took 1 base from V and 3 from J, leaving 15 bases between them. The CDR3 nucleotides read TGTGCCAGCAGCTTAGGTCCGGGGGAGGGCCACACTGAAGCTTTCTTT. This codes for CASSLGPGEGHTEAFF.

J is TRBJ2-1 and V is TRBV10-3; the match to TRBD1 covers 11 bases. Per the germline V gene, CDR1 is ENHRY and CDR2 is SYGVKD. V was clipped by 3 bases and J by 7 bases; unmatched bases: 8. The CDR3 is 16 residues long. The CDR3 here is CAISDTGTGGGNEQFF. The CDR3, as DNA: TGTGCCATCAGTGACACCGGGACAGGGGGGGGTAATGAGCAGTTCTTC.

Many counts were recorded for this clonotype. V and J are TRBV14 and TRBJ2-1, with D possibly TRBD2 on 5 matching bases. The CDR3 runs to 16 residues. Germline V lookup: CDR1 SGHDN, CDR2 FVKESK. Trimming stripped 3 bases from V and 6 bases from J, with 18 bases between. The CDR3 loop is CASSHARGNPSNEQFF. The CDR3 DNA reads as TGTGCCAGCAGCCACGCACGGGGAAACCCCTCCAATGAGCAGTTCTTC.

This clonotype came up a few times. The CDR3 coding sequence is TGTGCCTGGAGTCGTATAGGGTCGTCACCTAGAAGCTTAACATACGAGCAGTACTTC. Translation gives CAWSRIGSSPRSLTYEQYF. The J gene is TRBJ2-7, the V gene TRBV30; no reliable D call. The V end lost 2 bases, the J end lost 4 bases, and 30 bases lay between the germline ends. The CDR3 is 19 residues long. From germline, CDR1 is GTSNPN and CDR2 SVGIG (reference sequence).

This clonotype showed up many times. The chain is built from TRBV6-1 and TRBJ2-1, with TRBD1 as a possible D gene (7 bases). The CDR3 has 12 amino acids. V was trimmed by 8 bases and J by 7 bases, leaving 12 bases between them. The germline CDR1 and CDR2 sequences are MNHNS and SASEGT. CDR3 sequence reads: CASGGTVNEQFF. Here the CDR3 DNA reads TGTGCCAGCGGGGGGACAGTTAATGAGCAGTTCTTC.

This clonotype has just a few counts. V is TRBV30 and J is TRBJ2-2, with TRBD2 identical over 7 bases. V lost 0 bases to trimming and J lost 6 bases; unmatched junction nucleotides: 4. This CDR3 has 14 residues. Germline V gene lookup returns CDR1 GTSNPN and CDR2 SVGIG (reference sequence). CDR3 region: CAWSVTSSPGELFF. CDR3 DNA sequence: TGTGCCTGGAGTGTGACTAGCAGTCCCGGGGAGCTGTTTTTT.

This clonotype showed up just a few times. The chain uses TRBV3-1 and TRBJ1-6; D is unclear. The CDR3 is 12 amino acids. The germline CDR1 and CDR2 sequences are LGHDT and YNNKEL (reference sequence). V was clipped by 1 base and J by 9 bases, with 4 bases between them. The CDR3 loop reads CASSQVSSPLHF. The CDR3 DNA reads as TGTGCCAGCAGCCAAGTAAGTTCACCCCTCCACTTT.

This clonotype was observed a handful of times. This rearrangement joins TRBV2 to TRBJ2-3; the D gene is possibly TRBD1 (6 bases). This CDR3 is 13 amino acids long. V lost 5 bases to trimming and J lost 7 bases, with 13 bases between them. Germline CDR1 reads SNHLY; CDR2 reads FYNNEI. The CDR3: CASSFKQGYTQYF. For the CDR3, the DNA is TGTGCCAGCAGTTTTAAACAGGGATATACGCAGTATTTT.

This clonotype has just a few counts. J is TRBJ1-4 and V is TRBV4-3; D uncertain. The ends were cut back, 0 bases at V and 7 bases at J, with 21 bases in the middle. Germline V gene lookup returns CDR1 LGHNA and CDR2 YSLEER. The length of the CDR3 is 18 residues. The chain's CDR3 is CASSQDRVGEDRPEKLFF. In DNA form, the CDR3 reads TGCGCCAGCAGCCAAGATCGGGTTGGGGAGGATCGGCCTGAAAAACTGTTTTTT.

This clonotype has just a few counts. The rearrangement links TRBV20-1 to TRBJ2-7, with 8 bases aligning to TRBD2. The ends lost 8 bases at V and 1 base at J; junction bases unmatched: 4. Germline CDR1 and CDR2: DFQATT and SNEGSKA (reference sequence). The CDR3 is made up of 12 amino acids. The chain's CDR3 is CSLQRGSYEQYF. The CDR3 bases are TGCAGTTTACAGCGGGGGTCCTACGAGCAGTACTTC.

This clonotype was detected ten times or more. This chain connects TRBV12-1 to TRBJ1-1; the D call in the table, TRBD1, was not verified against the DNA. TRBV12-1 is given as a pseudogene. This CDR3 is built from 16 residues. CDR3 sequence reads: CASSRFNYRSNTEAFF. The CDR3 region has the DNA TGTGCCAGCAGCCGATTCAATTACAGGTCTAACACTGAAGCTTTCTTT.

Concerning this clonotype: Given a much more abundant clone one base away, this may be a read error. This is likely a read error, given that the CDR3 carries no conserved phenylalanine or tryptophan at its end. This sequence joins TRBV7-2 and TRBJ1-6, with 9 bases matching TRBD1. Germline CDR1 is SGHTA and CDR2 is FQGNSA. Unmatched junction bases numbered 4, after V lost 1 base and J lost 6 bases. The CDR3 spans 16 residues. For the CDR3, the DNA is TGTGCCAGCAGCTTAGGGGGACAGGGTGGTAATTCACCCCTCCACATT. Its protein product is CASSLGGQGGNSPLHI.

This clonotype has ten or more counts. As DNA, the CDR3 is TGCAGTGCTAGAGATCCCTTACAGGGACGAAGCAATCAGCCCCAGCATTTT. Protein product: CSARDPLQGRSNQPQHF. The chain carries TRBV20-1 and TRBJ1-5; D may be TRBD1 (6 bases). V lost 0 bases, J lost 1 base, and 16 bases lay in between. This CDR3 spans 17 amino acids. Germline V gene lookup returns CDR1 DFQATT and CDR2 SNEGSKA (reference sequence).